The 20 T cell receptor beta chains presented below share a single source sample, sequenced in a study of CD8 T cells in Susac syndrome. With random hexamers, roughly 0.5 to 1 ug RNA was reverse transcribed. TCRdb itself ran the immunoSEQ multiplex PCR reads through MiXCR, one entry per CDR3 protein. Of 25,000 to 30,000 distinct CDR3 sequences listed, 94% were seen once; the top ten hold more than 0.25%. Sequenced material: CD8+ T cells from PBMCs. All receptors derive from a human donor in good health.

This clonotype was recorded once. This rearrangement joins TRBV6-2 or TRBV6-3 to TRBJ2-1; TRBD1 aligns across 7 bases. The CDR3 length is 17 residues. CDR1 and CDR2 from the germline V gene are MNHEY and SVGEGT. The J segment lost 3 bases and the V segment lost 7 bases, leaving 15 bases of the junction unmatched. CDR3: CASTIPPGTAYYNEQFF. The CDR3 coding sequence is TGTGCCAGCACAATTCCACCCGGGACAGCCTACTACAATGAGCAGTTCTTC.

This rearrangement joins TRBV1 to TRBJ1-1; no DNA check was done on the table's D call, TRBD1. TRBV1 is annotated as a pseudogene. This CDR3 contains 15 residues. The CDR3 DNA reads TGCACCAGCAGCCGGGAGAAGGGGTCGGACACTGAAGCTTTCTTT. This sequence encodes CTSSREKGSDTEAFF.

V gene TRBV2 combines with J gene TRBJ2-1; D call uncertain. CDR1 and CDR2 (germline): SNHLY, FYNNEI. V lost 5 bases and J lost 6, with 11 bases in between. The CDR3 spans 13 residues. CDR3 region: CASSLTNPNEQFF. The CDR3, as DNA: TGTGCCAGCAGTCTCACAAACCCCAATGAGCAGTTCTTC.

V and J are TRBV7-2 and TRBJ1-6; D unclear. Per germline, CDR1 SGHTA and CDR2 FQGNSA. The CDR3 runs to 13 residues. V was trimmed by 4 bases and J by 13 bases, leaving 14 bases between them. For the CDR3, the DNA is TGTGCCAGCAGCTCCTTGACCGGCGGGCCCCTCCACTTT. It is translated as CASSSLTGGPLHF.

Here the CDR3 DNA reads TGTGCCAGCAGGGGGACAGGGTGGGGTGAGCAGTTCTTC. It codes for CASRGTGWGEQFF. The chain recombines TRBV25-1 with TRBJ2-1, with 9 positions matching TRBD1. CDR3 length equals 13 residues. Germline CDR1 and CDR2: MGHDK and SYGVNS. Unmatched junction bases numbered 6, after V lost 6 bases and J lost 9 bases. The variable domain in full, completed from reference TRBV25-1 and TRBJ2-1, reads EADIYQTPRYLVIGTGKKITLECSQTMGHDKMYWYQQDPGMELHLIHYSYGVNSTEKGDLSSESTVSRIRTEHFPLTLESARPSHTSQYLCASRGTGWGEQFFGPGTRLTVL.

V usage is TRBV12-5 and J usage is TRBJ2-7; 9 bases agree with TRBD1. CDR1 LGHNT and CDR2 FRNRAP come from the germline V gene. J lost 3 bases, V lost 4 bases, and 13 bases had no gene match. This CDR3 is 17 amino acids long. This CDR3 is CASGWSTRDRAIYEQYF. CDR3 DNA: TGTGCTAGTGGTTGGTCGACCCGGGACAGGGCCATCTACGAGCAGTACTTC.

The chain links TRBV15 to TRBJ2-1; no clear D gene. The CDR3 sequence is 12 residues long. Germline CDR1 LNHNV, CDR2 YYDKDF (reference sequence). V lost 5 bases to trimming and J lost 9 bases, with 11 bases between them. In DNA, the CDR3 is TGTGCCACCAGCTCCCAGCGTGCTGAGCAGTTCTTC. Its translation is CATSSQRAEQFF.

The chain recombines TRBV6-5 with TRBJ2-3; weak D call: TRBD2 (7 bases). Trimming cost V 0 bases and J 0 bases, with 10 bases left between them. The CDR3 covers 16 residues. Germline CDR1 MNHEY, CDR2 SVGAGI. As DNA, the CDR3 is TGTGCCAGCAGTTACTCTGGGGGGGCCAGCACAGATACGCAGTATTTT. Translated, it gives CASSYSGGASTDTQYF.

The V gene is TRBV24-1, the J gene TRBJ2-2, with D unresolved. Trimming removed 7 bases from V and 0 bases from J, with 5 bases in between. The CDR3 sequence is 13 residues long. CDR1 and CDR2 from the germline V gene are KGHDR and SFDVKD. CDR3 in amino acids: CATSTANTGELFF. CDR3 nucleotides: TGTGCCACCAGCACAGCGAACACCGGGGAGCTGTTTTTT.

V gene TRBV29-1 combines with J gene TRBJ2-5; weak D call: TRBD2 (6 bases). CDR1 and CDR2 (germline): SQVTM, ANQGSEA. The CDR3 contains 10 residues. Deletions cut 7 bases from V and 3 bases from J, with 6 bases between. CDR3 nucleotides: TGCAGCGGGGGGGAAGAGACCCAGTACTTC. This encodes CSGGEETQYF.

V and J are TRBV29-1 and TRBJ1-1, with D possibly being TRBD1 (6 bases). Per the germline V gene, CDR1 is SQVTM and CDR2 is ANQGSEA. The CDR3 is made up of 12 amino acids. The CDR3 loop is CAGQGYGTEAFF. The CDR3 DNA follows: TGCGCTGGCCAGGGGTACGGCACTGAAGCTTTCTTT. Based on the CDR3 plus reference TRBV29-1 and TRBJ1-1, the full variable domain is SAVISQKPSRDICQRGTSLTIQCQVDSQVTMMFWYRQQPGQSLTLIATANQGSEATYESGFVIDKFPISRPNLTFSTLTVSNMSPEDSSIYLCAGQGYGTEAFFGQGTRLTVV.

The CDR3 DNA is TGTGCCAGCAGCGCGGCAGGGCACACTGAAGCTTTCTTT. As protein: CASSAAGHTEAFF. The V and J genes are TRBV9 and TRBJ1-1; D may be TRBD1 (5 bases). CDR1 is SGDLS, CDR2 YYNGEE, per germline. The CDR3 totals 13 residues. V was cut by 3 bases and J by 3 bases, with 9 bases left in between.

This clonotype was detected only once. The chain is built from TRBV20-1 and TRBJ2-4, with D possibly being TRBD2 (6 bases). There are 15 residues in the CDR3. Germline V lookup: CDR1 DFQATT, CDR2 SNEGSKA (reference sequence). Trimming took off 0 bases at V and 6 bases at J, with 15 bases between the two ends. The CDR3, as DNA: TGCAGTGCTAGAGATTGGAGGACTACTAGAAACATTCAGTACTTC. Amino acid sequence: CSARDWRTTRNIQYF.

This chain joins TRBV19 and TRBJ1-5, with a weak D call TRBD1 (5 bases). This CDR3 has 15 amino acids. Germline values: CDR1 LNHDA, CDR2 SQIVND (reference sequence). V was clipped by 6 bases and J by 6 bases, with 18 bases between them. The CDR3 loop is CASRLVGGAAQPQHF. The DNA of the CDR3 is TGTGCCAGTAGGTTGGTGGGAGGGGCGGCTCAGCCCCAGCATTTT.

This chain uses TRBV11-2 with TRBJ2-5; 9 bases map to TRBD2. The CDR3 contains 16 residues. Per germline, CDR1 SGHAT and CDR2 FQNNGV. With V trimmed by 0 bases and J by 0 bases, 2 bases remained unmatched. The CDR3 loop reads CASSLELAGHQETQYF. For the CDR3, the DNA is TGTGCCAGCAGCTTAGAGCTAGCGGGGCACCAAGAGACCCAGTACTTC.

This rearrangement joins TRBV15 to TRBJ1-1; D gene ambiguous. Trimming took off 0 bases at V and 4 bases at J, with 12 bases between the two ends. Germline V lookup: CDR1 LNHNV, CDR2 YYDKDF (reference sequence). CDR3 length: 15 amino acids. In DNA form, the CDR3 reads TGTGCCACCAGCAGAGATAACAGCGAGGGCACTGAAGCTTTCTTT. Translated, it gives CATSRDNSEGTEAFF.

The chain uses TRBV2 and TRBJ2-4; 11 nucleotides match TRBD1. J gave up 7 bases and V 3 bases, and 5 bases lay outside the gene matches. The germline gives CDR1 SNHLY, CDR2 FYNNEI. This CDR3 is built from 15 residues. CDR3 sequence (DNA): TGTGCCAGCAGTGATTGGGGACAGGGGGGGAACATTCAGTACTTC. Its protein is CASSDWGQGGNIQYF.

The chain has TRBV5-1 and TRBJ2-5, with no clear D. The germline CDR1 and CDR2 sequences are SGHRS and YFSETQ. The CDR3 totals 14 residues. With 6 bases removed from V and 0 bases from J, the gap between germline ends came to 12 bases. DNA of the CDR3: TGCGCCAGCAAAGAAGAGCCCAACCAAGAGACCCAGTACTTC. This gives the protein CASKEEPNQETQYF. The full variable domain, in which reference TRBV5-1 and TRBJ2-5 provide the parts outside the CDR3, is KAGVTQTPRYLIKTRGQQVTLSCSPISGHRSVSWYQQTPGQGLQFLFEYFSETQRNKGNFPGRFSGRQFSNSRSEMNVSTLELGDSALYLCASKEEPNQETQYFGPGTRLLVL.

The chain recombines TRBV4-3 with TRBJ2-5, with D perhaps given as TRBD1 or TRBD2 (5 bases each). This CDR3 region has 14 residues. Germline lookup yields CDR1 LGHNA and CDR2 YSLEER. V lost 4 bases and J lost 4, with 13 bases in between. CDR3 bases: TGCGCCAGCAGCCTTCATGGGGGACCAGAGACCCAGTACTTC. Residues: CASSLHGGPETQYF.

The chain has TRBV29-1 and TRBJ1-2, with D unresolved. The CDR3 covers 11 residues. Germline V lookup: CDR1 SQVTM, CDR2 ANQGSEA. V was trimmed by 5 bases and J by 8 bases, leaving 12 bases between them. In nucleotides, the CDR3 is TGCAGCGTTCTACTCCTCTCCGGCTACACCTTC. Translated, it gives CSVLLLSGYTF.